This TCR beta chain appears in the sequencing data of a study of T cell responses to AZD1222 COVID-19 vaccine. Germline V gene data show CDR1 as KGHSH and CDR2 as LQKENI. Trimming stripped 3 bases from V and 4 bases from J, with 6 bases between. The CDR3 runs to 12 residues. The protocol was immunoSEQ multiplex PCR, while the TCRdb copy is restricted to in-frame clones and leaves out a portion. The table shows fewer than 200,000 clones, with around 88% occurring only once. Sequencing used peripheral blood, obtained 28 days after the second AZD1222 dose. The chain carries TRBV18 and TRBJ1-1; D not certain. The receptor was isolated from an adult who received the AZD1222 COVID-19 vaccine. The CDR3 loop reads CASSPYGTEAFF. CDR3 nucleotides: TGTGCCAGCTCACCCTACGGCACTGAAGCTTTCTTT.